One T cell receptor beta chain is described in this entry. RNA transcripts were the source from which TCR beta CDR3 regions were amplified. After a first-round RT-PCR with HTBI primers, a second-round multiplex PCR was run. TCRdb reanalysed the multiplex PCR reads using MiXCR and keeps one entry per CDR3 protein. The table has about 620,000 distinct CDR3 sequences, about a fifth seen once. This sample is drawn from a study of Graves' ophthalmopathy and Graves' hyperthyroidism. The CDR3 is 15 amino acids. Germline assignment: CDR1 SGHDN and CDR2 FVKESK. Trimming took off 3 bases at V and 1 base at J, with 12 bases between the two ends.

This chain joins TRBV14 and TRBJ1-1, with D possibly matching TRBD1 (5 bases). The sequenced material came from peripheral blood. The clonotype originates from a woman aged 18-29 years with stable Graves' hyperthyroidism. Some clones in this sample may be carry-over from other donors' samples. The CDR3 nucleotides read TGTGCCAGCAGCCAGTTTGGGACGGCGAACACTGAAGCTTTCTTT. Amino acids: CASSQFGTANTEAFF.